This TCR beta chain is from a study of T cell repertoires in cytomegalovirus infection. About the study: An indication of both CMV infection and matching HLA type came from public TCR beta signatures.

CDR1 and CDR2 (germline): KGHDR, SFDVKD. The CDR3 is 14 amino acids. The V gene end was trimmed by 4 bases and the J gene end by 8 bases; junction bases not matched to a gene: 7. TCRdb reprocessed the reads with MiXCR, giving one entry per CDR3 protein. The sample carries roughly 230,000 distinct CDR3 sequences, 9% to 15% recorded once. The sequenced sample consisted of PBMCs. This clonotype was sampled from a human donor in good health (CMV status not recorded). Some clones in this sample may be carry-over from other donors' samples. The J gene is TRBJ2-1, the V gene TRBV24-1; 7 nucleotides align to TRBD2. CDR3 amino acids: CATSEGGSRDEQFF. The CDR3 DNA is TGTGCCACCAGTGAGGGCGGGAGTCGAGATGAGCAGTTCTTC.